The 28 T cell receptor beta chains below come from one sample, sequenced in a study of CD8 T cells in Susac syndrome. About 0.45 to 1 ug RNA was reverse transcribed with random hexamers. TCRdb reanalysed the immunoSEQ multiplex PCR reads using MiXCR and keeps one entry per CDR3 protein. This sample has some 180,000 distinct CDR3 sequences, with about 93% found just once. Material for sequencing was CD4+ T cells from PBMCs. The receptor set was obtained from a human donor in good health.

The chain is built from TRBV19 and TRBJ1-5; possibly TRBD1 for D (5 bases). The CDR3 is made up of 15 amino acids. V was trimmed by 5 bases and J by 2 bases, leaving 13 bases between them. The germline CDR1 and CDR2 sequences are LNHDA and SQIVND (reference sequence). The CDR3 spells CASSPRDGRNQPQHF. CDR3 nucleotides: TGTGCCAGTAGTCCTAGGGACGGACGCAATCAGCCCCAGCATTTT.

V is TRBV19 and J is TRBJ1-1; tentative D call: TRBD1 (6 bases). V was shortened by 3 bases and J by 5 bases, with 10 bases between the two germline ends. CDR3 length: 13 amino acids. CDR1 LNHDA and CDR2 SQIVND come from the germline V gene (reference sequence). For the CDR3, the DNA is TGTGCCAGTAGTATCTCAGGGGTGACTGAAGCTTTCTTT. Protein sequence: CASSISGVTEAFF.

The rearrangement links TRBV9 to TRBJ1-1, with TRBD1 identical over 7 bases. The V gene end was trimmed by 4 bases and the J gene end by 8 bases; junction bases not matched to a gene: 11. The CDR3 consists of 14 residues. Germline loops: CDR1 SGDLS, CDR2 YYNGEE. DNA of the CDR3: TGTGCCAGCAGCTTTGGACAGGTCAAGGGGGAAGCTTTCTTT. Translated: CASSFGQVKGEAFF.

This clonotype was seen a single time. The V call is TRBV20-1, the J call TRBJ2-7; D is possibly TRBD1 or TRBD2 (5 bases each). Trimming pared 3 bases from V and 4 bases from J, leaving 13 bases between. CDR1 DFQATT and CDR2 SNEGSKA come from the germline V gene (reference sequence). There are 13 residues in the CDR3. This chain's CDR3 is CSASPGAAYEQYF. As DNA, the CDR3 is TGCAGTGCTAGTCCCGGGGCAGCGTACGAGCAGTACTTC.

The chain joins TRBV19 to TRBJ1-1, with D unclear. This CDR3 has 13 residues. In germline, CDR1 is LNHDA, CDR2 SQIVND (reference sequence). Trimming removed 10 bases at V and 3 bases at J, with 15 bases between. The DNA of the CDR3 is TGTGCCATCTCAAGTGGTGGGGACACTGAAGCTTTCTTT. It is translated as CAISSGGDTEAFF.

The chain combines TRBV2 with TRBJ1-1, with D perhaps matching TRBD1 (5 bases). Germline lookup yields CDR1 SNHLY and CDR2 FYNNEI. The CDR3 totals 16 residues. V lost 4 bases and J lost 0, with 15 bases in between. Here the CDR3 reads CASSGGQGLMNTEAFF. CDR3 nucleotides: TGTGCCAGCAGTGGCGGGCAGGGCCTCATGAACACTGAAGCTTTCTTT.

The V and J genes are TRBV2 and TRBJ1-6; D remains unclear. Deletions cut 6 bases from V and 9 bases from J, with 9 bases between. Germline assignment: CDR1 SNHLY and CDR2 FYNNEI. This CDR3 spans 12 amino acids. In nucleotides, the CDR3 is TGTGCCAGCAGGAGGGCTCGTTCACCCCTCCACTTT. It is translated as CASRRARSPLHF.

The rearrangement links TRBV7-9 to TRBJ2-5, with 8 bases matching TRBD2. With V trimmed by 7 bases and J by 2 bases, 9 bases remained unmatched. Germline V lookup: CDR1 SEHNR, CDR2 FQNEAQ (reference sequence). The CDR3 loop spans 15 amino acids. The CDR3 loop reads CASISGGAGQETQYF. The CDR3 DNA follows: TGTGCCAGCATCAGCGGGGGCGCGGGGCAAGAGACCCAGTACTTC.

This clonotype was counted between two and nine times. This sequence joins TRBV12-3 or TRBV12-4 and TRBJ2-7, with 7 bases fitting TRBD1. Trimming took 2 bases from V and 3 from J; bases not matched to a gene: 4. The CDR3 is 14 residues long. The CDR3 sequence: CASSLTTGDYEQYF. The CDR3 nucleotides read TGTGCCAGCAGTTTAACCACAGGGGACTACGAGCAGTACTTC.

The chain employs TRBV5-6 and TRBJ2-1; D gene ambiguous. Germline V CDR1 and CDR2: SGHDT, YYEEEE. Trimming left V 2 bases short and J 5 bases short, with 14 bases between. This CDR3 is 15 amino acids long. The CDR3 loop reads CASSFGLLADNEQFF. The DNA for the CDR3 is TGTGCCAGCAGCTTTGGGCTTTTGGCCGACAATGAGCAGTTCTTC.

CDR3 amino acids: CASRSSGLPNTEAFF. CDR3 nucleotides: TGCGCCAGCAGGTCTTCGGGACTGCCGAACACTGAAGCTTTCTTT. The gene calls are TRBV5-1 and TRBJ1-1, with D perhaps TRBD1 (5 bases). V shed 5 bases and J shed 1 base, with 15 bases lying between them. Germline V lookup: CDR1 SGHRS, CDR2 YFSETQ. The CDR3 consists of 15 residues.

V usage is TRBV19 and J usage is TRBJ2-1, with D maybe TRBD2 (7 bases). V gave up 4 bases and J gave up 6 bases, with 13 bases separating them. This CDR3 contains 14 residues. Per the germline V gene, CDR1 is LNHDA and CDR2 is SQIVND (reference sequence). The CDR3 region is CASSRGGHSNEQFF. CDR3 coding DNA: TGTGCCAGTAGTAGGGGGGGGCATTCCAATGAGCAGTTCTTC.

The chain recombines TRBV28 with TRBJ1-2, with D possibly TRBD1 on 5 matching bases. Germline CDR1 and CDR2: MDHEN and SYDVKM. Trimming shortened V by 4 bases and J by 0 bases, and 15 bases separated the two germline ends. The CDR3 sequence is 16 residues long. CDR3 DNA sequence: TGTGCCAGCAGTTCAACTTGGACAATAACTAACTATGGCTACACCTTC. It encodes CASSSTWTITNYGYTF.

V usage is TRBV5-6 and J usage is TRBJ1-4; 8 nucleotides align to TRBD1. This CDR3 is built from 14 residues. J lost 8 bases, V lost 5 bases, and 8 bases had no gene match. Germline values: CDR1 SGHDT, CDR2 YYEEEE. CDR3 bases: TGTGCCAGCAGATTACAGGGGGAGTCGGAAAAACTGTTTTTT. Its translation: CASRLQGESEKLFF.

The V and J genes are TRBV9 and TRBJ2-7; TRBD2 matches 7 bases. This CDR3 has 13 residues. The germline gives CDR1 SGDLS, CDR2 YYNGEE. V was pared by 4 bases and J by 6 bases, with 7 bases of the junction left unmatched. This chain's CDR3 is CASSPSGGGEQYV. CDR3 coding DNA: TGTGCCAGCAGCCCATCTGGGGGGGGCGAGCAGTACGTC.

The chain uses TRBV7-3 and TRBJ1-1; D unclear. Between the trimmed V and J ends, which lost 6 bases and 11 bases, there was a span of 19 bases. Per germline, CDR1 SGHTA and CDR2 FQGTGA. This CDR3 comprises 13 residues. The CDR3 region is CASSVGGPGGAFF. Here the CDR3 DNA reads TGTGCCAGCAGTGTGGGTGGACCCGGCGGGGCTTTCTTT.

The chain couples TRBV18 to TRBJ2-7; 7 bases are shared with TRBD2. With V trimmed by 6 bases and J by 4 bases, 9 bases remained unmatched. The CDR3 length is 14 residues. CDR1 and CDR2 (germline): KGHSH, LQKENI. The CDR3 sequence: CASSIAGEGYEQYF. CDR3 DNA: TGTGCCAGCTCCATCGCGGGGGAAGGGTACGAGCAGTACTTC.

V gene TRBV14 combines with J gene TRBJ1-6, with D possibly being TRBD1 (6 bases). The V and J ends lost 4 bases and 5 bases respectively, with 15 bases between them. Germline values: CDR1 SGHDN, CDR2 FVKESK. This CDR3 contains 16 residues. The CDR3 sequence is CASSPRGGANNSPLHF. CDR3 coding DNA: TGTGCCAGCAGCCCACGAGGGGGGGCGAATAATTCACCCCTCCACTTT.

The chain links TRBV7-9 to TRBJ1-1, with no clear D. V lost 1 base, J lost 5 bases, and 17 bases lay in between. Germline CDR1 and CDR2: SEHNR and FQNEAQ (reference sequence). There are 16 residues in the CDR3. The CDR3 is CASSLESARRGTEAFF. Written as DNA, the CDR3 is TGTGCCAGCAGCTTAGAATCCGCCCGGCGAGGAACTGAAGCTTTCTTT. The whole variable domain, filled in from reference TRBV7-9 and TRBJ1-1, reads DTGVSQNPRHKITKRGQNVTFRCDPISEHNRLYWYRQTLGQGPEFLTYFQNEAQLEKSRLLSDRFSAERPKGSFSTLEIQRTEQGDSAMYLCASSLESARRGTEAFFGQGTRLTVV.

CDR3 DNA sequence: TGTGCCACCGTTCCGGGACAGTTTATCCAAGAGACCCAGTACTTC. Protein sequence: CATVPGQFIQETQYF. The V gene is TRBV7-2, the J gene TRBJ2-5; 7 bases are shared with TRBD1. With V trimmed by 10 bases and J by 1 base, 12 bases remained unmatched. Germline CDR1 SGHTA, CDR2 FQGNSA. CDR3 length equals 15 residues.

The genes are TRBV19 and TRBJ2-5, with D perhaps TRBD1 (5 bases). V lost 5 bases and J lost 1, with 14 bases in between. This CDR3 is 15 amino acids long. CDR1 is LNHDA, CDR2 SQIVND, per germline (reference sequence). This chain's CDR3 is CASSGPQGLQETQYF. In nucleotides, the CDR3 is TGTGCCAGTAGTGGGCCTCAGGGCCTCCAAGAGACCCAGTACTTC.

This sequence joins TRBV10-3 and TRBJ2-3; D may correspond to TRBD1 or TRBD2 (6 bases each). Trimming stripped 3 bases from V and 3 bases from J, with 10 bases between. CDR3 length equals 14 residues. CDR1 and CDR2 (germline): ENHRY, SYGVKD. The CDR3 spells CAISEGGPTDTQYF. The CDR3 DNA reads TGTGCCATCAGTGAAGGGGGGCCTACAGATACGCAGTATTTT.

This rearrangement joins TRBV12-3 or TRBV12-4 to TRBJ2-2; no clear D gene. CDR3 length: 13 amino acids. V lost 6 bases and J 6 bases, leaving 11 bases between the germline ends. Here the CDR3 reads CASSRSQAGELFF. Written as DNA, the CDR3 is TGTGCCAGCAGCCGGTCCCAGGCCGGGGAGCTGTTTTTT.

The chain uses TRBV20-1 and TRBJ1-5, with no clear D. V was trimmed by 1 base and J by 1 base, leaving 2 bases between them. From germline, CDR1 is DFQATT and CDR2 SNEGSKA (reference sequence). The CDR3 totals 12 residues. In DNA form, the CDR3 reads TGCAGTGCTAGAGGGAGCAATCAGCCCCAGCATTTT. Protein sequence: CSARGSNQPQHF.

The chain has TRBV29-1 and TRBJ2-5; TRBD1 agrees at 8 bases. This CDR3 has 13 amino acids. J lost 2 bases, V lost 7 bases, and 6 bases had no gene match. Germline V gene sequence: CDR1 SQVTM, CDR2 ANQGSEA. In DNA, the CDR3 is TGCAGCGCTGGACAGGGTGGGCAAGAGACCCAGTACTTC. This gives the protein CSAGQGGQETQYF.

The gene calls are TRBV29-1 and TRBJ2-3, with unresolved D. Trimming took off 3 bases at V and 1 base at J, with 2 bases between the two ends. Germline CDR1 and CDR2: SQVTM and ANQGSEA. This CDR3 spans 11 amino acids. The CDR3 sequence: CSVDRTDTQYF. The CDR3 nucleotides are TGCAGCGTTGACCGCACAGATACGCAGTATTTT.

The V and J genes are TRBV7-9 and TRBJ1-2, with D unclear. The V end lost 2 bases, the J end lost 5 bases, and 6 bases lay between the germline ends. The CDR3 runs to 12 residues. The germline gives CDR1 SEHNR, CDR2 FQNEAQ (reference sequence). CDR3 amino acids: CASSLRAYGYTF. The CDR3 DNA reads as TGTGCCAGCAGCTTAAGGGCATATGGCTACACCTTC.

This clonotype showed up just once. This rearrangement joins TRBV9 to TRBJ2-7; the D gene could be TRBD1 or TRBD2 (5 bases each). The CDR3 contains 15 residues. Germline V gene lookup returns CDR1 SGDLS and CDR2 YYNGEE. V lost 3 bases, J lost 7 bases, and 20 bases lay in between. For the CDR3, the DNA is TGTGCCAGCAGCGGAGCCCAGAGGGGCACAGGAGAGCAGTACTTC. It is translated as CASSGAQRGTGEQYF. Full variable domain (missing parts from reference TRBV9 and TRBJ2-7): DSGVTQTPKHLITATGQRVTLRCSPRSGDLSVYWYQQSLDQGLQFLIQYYNGEERAKGNILERFSAQQFPDLHSELNLSSLELGDSALYFCASSGAQRGTGEQYFGPGTRLTVT.